Listed here are 18 T cell receptor beta chains from one sample, sequenced in a study of T cell changes during pregnancy in multiple sclerosis. The protocol was immunoSEQ multiplex PCR, while the TCRdb copy is restricted to in-frame clones and leaves out a portion. The sample lists 25,000 to 30,000 clones, 89% occurring once. The material sequenced was CD4+ T cells from peripheral blood mononuclear cells, taken in the first trimester of pregnancy. These receptors all come from a female donor in good health, enrolled as a control in a pregnancy study.

This chain joins TRBV6-1 and TRBJ2-7; D is perhaps TRBD2 (5 bases). The CDR3 extends over 14 amino acids. Germline CDR1 and CDR2: MNHNS and SASEGT. V gave up 2 bases and J gave up 1 base, with 9 bases separating them. CDR3 residues: CASSEQRWSYEQYF. CDR3 coding DNA: TGTGCCAGCAGTGAACAGCGGTGGTCCTACGAGCAGTACTTC.

The rearrangement uses TRBV27 and TRBJ2-5; 11 bases line up with TRBD2. With V trimmed by 3 bases and J by 5 bases, 8 bases remained unmatched. The CDR3 has 16 residues. Germline V gives CDR1 MNHEY, CDR2 SMNVEV (reference sequence). The CDR3 DNA sequence: TGTGCCAGCAGTTTCCTTACTAGCGGGAGACAGGAGACCCAGTACTTC. It encodes CASSFLTSGRQETQYF.

The chain carries TRBV18 and TRBJ1-1; no definite D call. This CDR3 spans 13 amino acids. Germline CDR1 and CDR2: KGHSH and LQKENI. Trimming removed 0 bases at V and 1 base at J, with 3 bases between. The CDR3 nucleotides read TGTGCCAGCTCACCACCGGCGAACACTGAAGCTTTCTTT. It specifies CASSPPANTEAFF.

The chain combines TRBV11-1 with TRBJ2-5; TRBD2 matches 8 bases. The CDR3 runs 14 residues. Trimming took 5 bases from V and 0 from J; bases not matched to a gene: 2. CDR1 is SGHAT and CDR2 is FQDESV in the germline V gene (reference sequence). The CDR3 DNA is TGTGCCAGCAGCGCGCGGGGGGACCAAGAGACCCAGTACTTC. It encodes CASSARGDQETQYF. The full variable domain, its missing parts supplied by reference TRBV11-1 and TRBJ2-5, is EAEVAQSPRYKITEKSQAVAFWCDPISGHATLYWYRQILGQGPELLVQFQDESVVDDSQLPKDRFSAERLKGVDSTLKIQPAELGDSAMYLCASSARGDQETQYFGPGTRLLVL.

In its sample, this clone was seen a few times. This chain connects TRBV2 to TRBJ2-7, with TRBD2 as a possible D gene (6 bases). Germline V lookup: CDR1 SNHLY, CDR2 FYNNEI. V lost 6 bases, J lost 4 bases, and 16 bases lay in between. There are 14 residues in the CDR3. As DNA, the CDR3 is TGTGCCAGCAGGCCGGGACTCAGCCAATACGAGCAGTACTTC. It translates to CASRPGLSQYEQYF.

The chain carries TRBV5-1 and TRBJ2-1; 7 bases fit TRBD1. In germline, CDR1 is SGHRS, CDR2 YFSETQ. The CDR3 sequence is 12 residues long. V was clipped by 0 bases and J by 10 bases; unmatched bases: 1. CDR3 sequence: CASSLGQGEQFF. CDR3 in DNA: TGCGCCAGCAGCTTGGGACAGGGCGAGCAGTTCTTC.

This clone was detected only once. This rearrangement joins TRBV10-1 to TRBJ1-1; 8 positions match TRBD1. The V segment lost 6 bases and the J segment 4 bases; nucleotides outside the gene matches: 4. The CDR3 totals 13 residues. Germline-derived CDR1 and CDR2 are WNHNN and SYGVQD (reference sequence). DNA of the CDR3: TGCGCCAGCAGATTCGACAGGGGCACTGAAGCTTTCTTT. This encodes CASRFDRGTEAFF.

The V and J genes are TRBV4-1 and TRBJ2-3; tentative D call: TRBD2 (5 bases). This CDR3 is 18 amino acids long. In germline, CDR1 is MGHRA, CDR2 YSYEKL. V was trimmed by 4 bases and J by 0 bases, leaving 20 bases between them. CDR3 residues: CASSLGFAGGLSTDTQYF. The CDR3 DNA reads as TGCGCCAGCAGCCTAGGATTCGCGGGCGGTTTGAGCACAGATACGCAGTATTTT.

The J gene is TRBJ1-2, the V gene TRBV5-1; D possibly corresponds to TRBD1 (6 bases). Germline CDR1 reads SGHRS; CDR2 reads YFSETQ. The CDR3 extends over 16 amino acids. V lost 6 bases and J 5 bases, leaving 23 bases between the germline ends. In DNA form, the CDR3 reads TGCGCCAGCACCTCCTCCGCGGGGGGCGTAGGATATGGCTACACCTTC. Translated: CASTSSAGGVGYGYTF.

CDR3 nucleotides: TGTGCCAGCAGCCGGACAGGGGTCCCCTACAATGAGCAGTTCTTC. As protein: CASSRTGVPYNEQFF. This rearrangement joins TRBV13 to TRBJ2-1; 9 bases map to TRBD1. Germline-derived CDR1 and CDR2 are PRHDT and FYEKMQ (reference sequence). This CDR3 contains 15 residues. V dropped 5 bases and J dropped 2; count of bases not matched to a gene: 4.

V gene TRBV28 combines with J gene TRBJ1-1; 9 nucleotides line up with TRBD1. This CDR3 has 15 residues. V dropped 7 bases and J dropped 7; count of bases not matched to a gene: 13. Germline V gives CDR1 MDHEN, CDR2 SYDVKM. CDR3 nucleotide sequence: TGTGCCAGCACCCTCTCTCGGGACAGGGCTGATGAAGCTTTCTTT. Translated: CASTLSRDRADEAFF.

The chain joins TRBV5-1 to TRBJ2-2; the match to TRBD2 covers 13 bases. The CDR3 spans 16 residues. Germline lookup yields CDR1 SGHRS and CDR2 YFSETQ. The J segment lost 3 bases and the V segment lost 4 bases, leaving 3 bases of the junction unmatched. The CDR3 DNA sequence: TGCGCCAGCAGCCGCGGACTAGCGGGGGACACCGGGGAGCTGTTTTTT. Protein sequence: CASSRGLAGDTGELFF.

The rearrangement uses TRBV5-1 and TRBJ1-1, with a possible D match to TRBD1 (6 bases). The V end lost 0 bases, the J end lost 5 bases, and 8 bases lay between the germline ends. From germline, CDR1 is SGHRS and CDR2 YFSETQ. The CDR3 is 13 residues long. The CDR3 region has the DNA TGCGCCAGCAGCTTGGACAGGGATACTGAAGCTTTCTTT. This encodes CASSLDRDTEAFF.

The chain combines TRBV2 with TRBJ2-5, with TRBD1 matching over 9 bases. From germline, CDR1 is SNHLY and CDR2 FYNNEI. The CDR3 loop spans 15 amino acids. V shed 1 base, J shed 3 bases, and the junction held 3 bases outside the gene matches. CDR3 coding DNA: TGTGCCAGCAGTGAAGGAGGGACAGGGAAAGAGACCCAGTACTTC. Its protein is CASSEGGTGKETQYF.

This chain links TRBV6-1 with TRBJ2-5, with 11 bases fitting TRBD2. The CDR3 runs 14 residues. The germline V gene encodes CDR1 MNHNS and CDR2 SASEGT. V dropped 7 bases and J dropped 10; count of bases not matched to a gene: 11. DNA of the CDR3: TGTGCCAGCATATGGACTAGCGGGCCCTACGGCCAGTACTTC. This translates into CASIWTSGPYGQYF.

The chain carries TRBV7-2 and TRBJ2-7, with D maybe TRBD2 (7 bases). The length of the CDR3 is 17 residues. The germline V gene has CDR1 SGHTA and CDR2 FQGNSA. V gave up 5 bases and J gave up 0 bases, with 20 bases separating them. CDR3 in amino acids: CASSPRGGGKLSYEQYF. The DNA of the CDR3 is TGTGCCAGCAGCCCGAGGGGGGGAGGCAAGCTCTCCTACGAGCAGTACTTC.

The V and J genes are TRBV30 and TRBJ2-2; 13 nucleotides match TRBD2. V gave up 6 bases and J gave up 7 bases; unmatched junction bases: 5. The CDR3 length is 14 residues. The germline V gene encodes CDR1 GTSNPN and CDR2 SVGIG (reference sequence). The CDR3 DNA sequence: TGTGCCTGCGGACTAGCGGGAGTTGGCGGGGAGCTGTTTTTT. Translating it yields CACGLAGVGGELFF.

This chain's CDR3 is CASSLEAGTSGYTF. The CDR3 DNA reads as TGCGCCAGCAGCTTGGAGGCAGGGACTAGCGGCTACACCTTC. The chain combines TRBV5-1 with TRBJ1-2; TRBD1 is a possible D gene (5 bases). The ends were cut back, 0 bases at V and 8 bases at J, with 14 bases in the middle. This CDR3 is built from 14 residues. CDR1 and CDR2 from the germline V gene are SGHRS and YFSETQ. The complete variable domain, with remaining parts taken from reference TRBV5-1 and TRBJ1-2, reads KAGVTQTPRYLIKTRGQQVTLSCSPISGHRSVSWYQQTPGQGLQFLFEYFSETQRNKGNFPGRFSGRQFSNSRSEMNVSTLELGDSALYLCASSLEAGTSGYTFGSGTRLTVV.